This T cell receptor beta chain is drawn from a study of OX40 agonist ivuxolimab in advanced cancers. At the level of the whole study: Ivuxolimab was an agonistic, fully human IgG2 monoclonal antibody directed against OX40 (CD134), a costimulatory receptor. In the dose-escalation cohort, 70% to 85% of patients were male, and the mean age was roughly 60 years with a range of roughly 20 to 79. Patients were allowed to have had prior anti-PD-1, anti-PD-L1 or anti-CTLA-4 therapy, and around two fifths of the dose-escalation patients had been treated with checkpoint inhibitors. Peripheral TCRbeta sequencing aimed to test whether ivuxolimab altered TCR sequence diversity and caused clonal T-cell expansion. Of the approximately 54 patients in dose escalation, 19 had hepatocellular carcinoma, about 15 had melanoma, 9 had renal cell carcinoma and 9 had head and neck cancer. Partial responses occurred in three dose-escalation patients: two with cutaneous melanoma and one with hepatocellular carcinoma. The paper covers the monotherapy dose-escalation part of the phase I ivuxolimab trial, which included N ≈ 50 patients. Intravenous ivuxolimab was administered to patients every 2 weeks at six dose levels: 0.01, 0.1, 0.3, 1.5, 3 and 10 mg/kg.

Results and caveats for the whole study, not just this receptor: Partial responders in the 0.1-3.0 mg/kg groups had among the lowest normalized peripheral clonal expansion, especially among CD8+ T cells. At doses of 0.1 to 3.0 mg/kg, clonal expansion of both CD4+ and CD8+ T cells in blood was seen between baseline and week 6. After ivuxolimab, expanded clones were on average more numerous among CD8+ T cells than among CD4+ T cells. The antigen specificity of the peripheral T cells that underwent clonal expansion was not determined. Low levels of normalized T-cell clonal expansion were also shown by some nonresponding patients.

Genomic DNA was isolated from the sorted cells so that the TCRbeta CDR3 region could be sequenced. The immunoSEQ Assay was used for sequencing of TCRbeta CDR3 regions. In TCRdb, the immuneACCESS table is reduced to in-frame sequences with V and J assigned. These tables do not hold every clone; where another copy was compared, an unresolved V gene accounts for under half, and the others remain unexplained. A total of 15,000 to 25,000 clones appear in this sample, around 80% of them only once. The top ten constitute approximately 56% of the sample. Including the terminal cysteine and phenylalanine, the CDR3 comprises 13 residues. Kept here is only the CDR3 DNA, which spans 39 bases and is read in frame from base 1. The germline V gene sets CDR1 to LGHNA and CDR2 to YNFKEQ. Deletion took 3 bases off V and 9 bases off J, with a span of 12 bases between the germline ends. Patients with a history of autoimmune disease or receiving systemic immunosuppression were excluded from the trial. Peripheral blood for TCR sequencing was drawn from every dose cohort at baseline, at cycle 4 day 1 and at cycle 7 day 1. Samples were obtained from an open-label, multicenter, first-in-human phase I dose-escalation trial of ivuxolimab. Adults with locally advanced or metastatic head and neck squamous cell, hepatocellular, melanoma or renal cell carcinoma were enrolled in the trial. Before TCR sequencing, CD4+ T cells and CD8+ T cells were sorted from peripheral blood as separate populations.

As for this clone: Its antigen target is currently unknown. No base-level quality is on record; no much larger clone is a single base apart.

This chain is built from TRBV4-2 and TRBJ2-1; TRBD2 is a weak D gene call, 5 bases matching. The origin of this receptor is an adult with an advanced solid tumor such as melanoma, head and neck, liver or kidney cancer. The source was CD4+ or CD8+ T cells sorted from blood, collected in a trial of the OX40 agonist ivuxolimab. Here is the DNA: TGTGCCAGCAGCCAGAGCGGTCATCTTGAGCAGTTCTTC. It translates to CASSQSGHLEQFF.